Listed below are T cell receptor beta chains from one sample, sequenced in a study of T-cell reconstitution after alpha-beta-depleted transplantation in children. One entry per CDR3 protein, called by TCRdb with MiXCR from the PCR reads. The sample lists 200,000 to 250,000 distinct CDR3 sequences, about 11% occurring once. The sample in question was PBMCs from the stem cell graft donor, obtained from the stem cell graft. These receptor sequences come from a human donor who donated a stem cell graft to a child with acute lymphoblastic leukemia. The conserved cysteine and the conserved F or W are not part of the CDR3 here.

TRBJ1-6	TRBV12-3/TRBV12-4	ASRPGTGLNSPLH
TRBJ1-1	TRBV7-9	ASSLAQGEDTEAF
TRBJ1-6	TRBV28	ASIPPGRTNSPLH
TRBJ1-2	TRBV20-1	SARNDRAPDLLEDGYT
TRBJ2-5	TRBV7-2	ASARQGDETQY
TRBJ2-5	TRBV7-2	ASSLYAGKQTQY
TRBJ2-4	TRBV6-1	ASSPADGRVWAKNIQY
TRBJ2-1	TRBV7-2	ASSLISGSSSYNEQF
TRBJ2-7	TRBV4-3	ASSQVVQGGSSYEQY
TRBJ2-3	TRBV28	ASSLWSGTSGDTQY
TRBJ1-1	TRBV5-1	ASSTPANTEAF
TRBJ2-7	TRBV5-1	ASSLSGLAGEALYEQY
TRBJ2-7	TRBV20-1	SALGQGSTEQY
TRBJ2-2	TRBV7-2	ASSLRAGGGGELF
TRBJ1-1	TRBV6-6	ASSFDRTDAF